This T cell receptor (beta chain) was profiled in a study of blood T cell repertoires in COVID-19. This CDR3 region has 16 residues. The V gene's germline CDR1 is SGHRS and CDR2 YFSETQ. The V gene lost 4 bases and the J gene lost 1 base, with 16 bases spanning the gap. The protocol was immunoSEQ multiplex PCR, while the TCRdb copy is restricted to in-frame clones and leaves out a portion. This table has 200,000 to 250,000 clones, around 86% appearing once. The chain joins TRBV5-1 to TRBJ2-3, with D perhaps TRBD1 (6 bases). The clonotype comes from a woman of 80 years or more with COVID-19, enrolled during active disease. Specimen: peripheral blood. CDR3 coding DNA: TGCGCCAGCAGCACCGTACAGGGATCGGGCACAGATACGCAGTATTTT. Its translation is CASSTVQGSGTDTQYF.